These 22 T cell receptor beta chains share one sample of origin, sequenced in a study of blood T cell repertoires in COVID-19. Libraries were prepared by immunoSEQ multiplex PCR; TCRdb keeps only in-frame clonotypes and omits some of them. The sample contains hundreds of thousands of clones, about nine tenths of which appear only once. Material: peripheral blood. These receptors were taken from a woman aged 30 to 39 with COVID-19, enrolled during active disease.

V and J are TRBV14 and TRBJ1-1, with 9 bases that match TRBD1. The CDR3 covers 15 residues. Germline lookup yields CDR1 SGHDN and CDR2 FVKESK. The ends lost 4 bases at V and 6 bases at J; junction bases unmatched: 9. CDR3 sequence: CASSLTTGGVAEAFF. The CDR3 region has the DNA TGTGCCAGCAGCCTCACGACAGGGGGTGTGGCTGAAGCTTTCTTT.

This chain uses TRBV18 with TRBJ2-4, with a weak D call TRBD2 (7 bases). This CDR3 has 15 residues. V was shortened by 6 bases and J by 7 bases, with 19 bases between the two germline ends. CDR1 is KGHSH, CDR2 LQKENI, per germline. The CDR3 nucleotides are TGTGCCAGCTCCAGTTCGGGGGGCGCGGGGAACATTCAGTACTTC. Encoded protein: CASSSSGGAGNIQYF. Using reference TRBV18 and TRBJ2-4 for the parts outside the CDR3, the full variable domain is NAGVMQNPRHLVRRRGQEARLRCSPMKGHSHVYWYRQLPEEGLKFMVYLQKENIIDESGMPKERFSAEFPKEGPSILRIQQVVRGDSAAYFCASSSSGGAGNIQYFGAGTRLSVL.

This rearrangement joins TRBV7-2 to TRBJ2-1; 9 nucleotides line up with TRBD2. CDR3 length: 16 residues. CDR1 and CDR2 from the germline V gene are SGHTA and FQGNSA. V dropped 5 bases and J dropped 6; count of bases not matched to a gene: 11. The CDR3 DNA reads TGTGCCAGCAGCCCTTCTTTAATACTAGCGGGCAATGAGCAGTTCTTC. Protein sequence: CASSPSLILAGNEQFF.

The chain joins TRBV6-2 or TRBV6-3 to TRBJ1-5; D is unresolved. The germline V and J ends were trimmed by 0 bases and 7 bases, with 10 bases remaining between them. Germline CDR1 MNHEY, CDR2 SVGEGT. The CDR3 extends over 14 amino acids. The CDR3 spells CASSYSAGPQPQHF. CDR3 coding DNA: TGTGCCAGCAGTTACTCAGCAGGTCCCCAGCCCCAGCATTTT.

The chain recombines TRBV5-5 with TRBJ2-7; possibly TRBD2 for D (6 bases). The CDR3 contains 15 residues. From germline, CDR1 is SGHKS and CDR2 YYEKEE (reference sequence). With 0 bases removed from V and 4 bases from J, the gap between germline ends came to 14 bases. The CDR3 DNA reads TGTGCCAGCAGCTTGGATCCCGGGACTTTTTACGAGCAGTACTTC. Translating gives CASSLDPGTFYEQYF.

The rearrangement links TRBV10-3 to TRBJ2-5; 11 positions agree with TRBD2. Germline loops: CDR1 ENHRY, CDR2 SYGVKD. After removal of 10 bases from V and 5 bases from J, the junction contained 9 bases not matched to a gene. CDR3 size: 14 residues. The CDR3 DNA reads TGTGCCAGCTCACTAGCGGGAGTGGTGGAGACCCAGTACTTC. This gives the protein CASSLAGVVETQYF.

The chain employs TRBV28 and TRBJ1-2, with 10 bases that match TRBD1. The V gene end was trimmed by 2 bases and the J gene end by 4 bases; junction bases not matched to a gene: 4. The germline V gene encodes CDR1 MDHEN and CDR2 SYDVKM. The CDR3 is 15 residues long. CDR3 nucleotides: TGTGCCAGCAGTTTAGGACAGGGGGATGTCTATGGCTACACCTTC. This sequence encodes CASSLGQGDVYGYTF.

The chain is built from TRBV4-3 and TRBJ2-4; the D is unclear. Germline V gene data show CDR1 as LGHNA and CDR2 as YSLEER. This CDR3 is built from 16 residues. V was trimmed by 4 bases and J by 0 bases, leaving 13 bases between them. The CDR3 is CASSPAKSVAKNIQYF. The CDR3 coding sequence is TGCGCCAGCAGCCCAGCTAAGAGCGTAGCCAAAAACATTCAGTACTTC.

The chain couples TRBV27 to TRBJ2-3, with a weak D call TRBD1 (7 bases). The CDR3 sequence is 17 residues long. Trimming shortened V by 6 bases and J by 3 bases, and 22 bases separated the two germline ends. Germline CDR1 MNHEY, CDR2 SMNVEV (reference sequence). CDR3 bases: TGTGCCAGCAGCCCTAGCAGGGGGGTAACGGTGACAGATACGCAGTATTTT. It yields the protein CASSPSRGVTVTDTQYF.

The chain carries TRBV10-3 and TRBJ1-1, with 10 bases identical to TRBD1. Germline CDR1 is ENHRY and CDR2 is SYGVKD. J gave up 5 bases and V 6 bases, and 6 bases lay outside the gene matches. The CDR3 loop spans 14 amino acids. The CDR3 sequence: CAIRGTGERTEAFF. The DNA of the CDR3 is TGTGCCATCAGGGGGACAGGGGAAAGGACTGAAGCTTTCTTT.

The chain couples TRBV19 to TRBJ1-5; 10 bases fit TRBD1. The germline CDR1 and CDR2 sequences are LNHDA and SQIVND (reference sequence). The CDR3 spans 14 residues. V was pared by 7 bases and J by 5 bases, with 5 bases of the junction left unmatched. In DNA, the CDR3 is TGTGCCAGTACCCCGGGACAGGGGTATCAGCCCCAGCATTTT. Translated: CASTPGQGYQPQHF.

This clone was detected once. The same CDR3 can be traced to other DNA sequences in this sample. V is TRBV6-5 and J is TRBJ2-7, with 7 bases aligning to TRBD1. After removal of 0 bases from V and 4 bases from J, the junction contained 0 bases not matched to a gene. The CDR3 is 13 amino acids. Germline CDR1 MNHEY, CDR2 SVGAGI. The CDR3 DNA follows: TGTGCCAGCAGTTACTCCAGGGGGTACGAGCAGTACTTC. The encoded protein is CASSYSRGYEQYF.

J is TRBJ1-2 and V is TRBV30; a possible D gene is TRBD1 (6 bases). The CDR3 is 13 residues long. V was trimmed by 4 bases and J by 2 bases, leaving 11 bases between them. Germline V CDR1 and CDR2: GTSNPN, SVGIG (reference sequence). CDR3 protein: CAWMAGANYGYTF. The CDR3 nucleotides are TGTGCCTGGATGGCAGGGGCGAACTATGGCTACACCTTC. The variable domain in full, completed from reference TRBV30 and TRBJ1-2, reads SQTIHQWPATLVQPVGSPLSLECTVEGTSNPNLYWYRQAAGRGLQLLFYSVGIGQISSEVPQNLSASRPQDRQFILSSKKLLLSDSGFYLCAWMAGANYGYTFGSGTRLTVV.

The chain employs TRBV27 and TRBJ1-5; 8 bases align to TRBD1. The germline V gene has CDR1 MNHEY and CDR2 SMNVEV (reference sequence). The J segment lost 4 bases and the V segment lost 6 bases, leaving 14 bases of the junction unmatched. This CDR3 is 17 amino acids long. The CDR3 coding sequence is TGTGCCAGCAGCCGAACCCTGGACAGGGCCATGAATCAGCCCCAGCATTTT. This sequence encodes CASSRTLDRAMNQPQHF.

The chain couples TRBV7-2 to TRBJ2-2; 9 bases match TRBD1. Unmatched junction bases numbered 10, after V lost 4 bases and J lost 7 bases. The CDR3 has 16 amino acids. Germline CDR1 reads SGHTA; CDR2 reads FQGNSA. The CDR3 DNA follows: TGTGCCAGCAGCTCGCTGGGACAGGGTCCGGGCGGGGAGCTGTTTTTT. Translating gives CASSSLGQGPGGELFF.

The chain combines TRBV5-6 with TRBJ1-2; no clear D. This CDR3 comprises 13 residues. The V end was cut by 6 bases, the J end by 3 bases, with 12 bases between. CDR1 is SGHDT, CDR2 YYEEEE, per germline. CDR3 nucleotides: TGTGCCAGCACCCTACCCCCTTACTATGGCTACACCTTC. As protein: CASTLPPYYGYTF.

The chain is built from TRBV7-8 and TRBJ2-1; 10 nucleotides line up with TRBD2. V trimming: 2 bases; J trimming: 2 bases; junction bases outside the gene matches: 0. CDR1 and CDR2 (germline): SGHVS, FQNEAQ. The CDR3 totals 15 residues. The CDR3 DNA follows: TGTGCCAGCAGCTTAAGCGGGGGGGCCTACAATGAGCAGTTCTTC. This sequence encodes CASSLSGGAYNEQFF.

The gene calls are TRBV10-1 and TRBJ1-1; D not resolved. Germline-derived CDR1 and CDR2 are WNHNN and SYGVQD (reference sequence). The CDR3 consists of 14 residues. With 4 bases removed from V and 1 base from J, the gap between germline ends came to 10 bases. The CDR3 region has the DNA TGCGCCAGCAGTGGGACTTTTCGGAACACTGAAGCTTTCTTT. Translation gives CASSGTFRNTEAFF.

This chain joins TRBV6-2 or TRBV6-3 and TRBJ2-1, with a weak D call TRBD2 (6 bases). Germline V CDR1 and CDR2: MNHEY, SVGEGT. Trimming cost V 2 bases and J 11 bases, with 10 bases left between them. The CDR3 covers 12 residues. The DNA of the CDR3 is TGTGCCAGCAGTTACCGACGGGAGCAGCAGTTCTTC. It specifies CASSYRREQQFF.

This chain links TRBV29-1 with TRBJ1-1, with D hard to call. This CDR3 region has 11 residues. Trimming cost V 1 base and J 6 bases, with 6 bases left between them. The V gene's germline CDR1 is SQVTM and CDR2 ANQGSEA. CDR3: CSVEVGAEAFF. The CDR3 DNA sequence: TGCAGCGTTGAAGTCGGAGCTGAAGCTTTCTTT.

The V gene is TRBV5-5, the J gene TRBJ2-3; a possible D gene is TRBD1 (5 bases). Between the trimmed V and J ends, which lost 2 bases and 0 bases, there was a span of 16 bases. The CDR3 is 17 residues long. The germline V gene has CDR1 SGHKS and CDR2 YYEKEE (reference sequence). Here the CDR3 DNA reads TGTGCCAGCAGCTTAGGCTACGGAGCAGGGAGCACAGATACGCAGTATTTT. Its translation is CASSLGYGAGSTDTQYF.

The CDR3: CASSDSPNEKLFF. The DNA for the CDR3 is TGTGCCAGCAGTGACAGCCCTAATGAAAAACTGTTTTTT. The V and J genes are TRBV6-4 and TRBJ1-4; D is unclear. The CDR3 has 13 residues. Germline V gene lookup returns CDR1 MRHNA and CDR2 SNTAGT. The V end lost 2 bases, the J end lost 3 bases, and 4 bases lay between the germline ends.